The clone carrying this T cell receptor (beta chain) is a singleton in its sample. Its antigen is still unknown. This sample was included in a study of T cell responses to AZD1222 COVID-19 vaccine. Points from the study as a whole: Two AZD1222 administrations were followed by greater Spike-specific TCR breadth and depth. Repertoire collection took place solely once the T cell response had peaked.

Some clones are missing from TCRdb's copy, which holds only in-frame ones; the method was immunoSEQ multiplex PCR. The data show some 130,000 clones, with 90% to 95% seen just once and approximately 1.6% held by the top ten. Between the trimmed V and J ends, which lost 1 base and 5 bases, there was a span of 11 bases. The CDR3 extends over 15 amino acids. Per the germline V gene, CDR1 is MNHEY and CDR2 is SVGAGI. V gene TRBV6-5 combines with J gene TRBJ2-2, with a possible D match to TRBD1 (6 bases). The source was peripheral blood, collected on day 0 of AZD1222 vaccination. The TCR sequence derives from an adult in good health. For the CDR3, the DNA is TGTGCCAGCAGTTACTTGGGGGCCGGTACCGGGGAGCTGTTTTTT. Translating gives CASSYLGAGTGELFF.